Detailed here is one TCR beta chain. Treatment reported: about 20 received Ad26.COV2.S at low or high dose, single or two shots; 5 received placebo; per-sample allocation not given. Following the first vaccine or placebo injection, samples were taken on day 63. The individual, an adult aged 18-55 years, was a donor in Boston. The protocol was immunoSEQ multiplex PCR, while the TCRdb copy is restricted to in-frame clones and leaves out a portion. The table lists 440,000 or so clones, about 92% of them singletons. This entry belongs to a study of Ad26.COV2.S vaccination and SARS-CoV-2 variants. Study-level information: The Ad26.COV2.S arm of the COV1001 trial was where the donor was placed. The authors gave Ad26.COV2.S intramuscularly, either once or twice 56 days apart.

Germline CDR1 reads SGHRS; CDR2 reads YFSETQ. This CDR3 spans 13 amino acids. V lost 6 bases and J lost 3, with 12 bases in between. The sample consisted of peripheral blood, taken in a trial of Ad26.COV2.S vaccine versus placebo. The clonotype was recovered from a person between 18 and 65 years old who received the Ad26.COV2.S COVID-19 vaccine or a placebo. This chain connects TRBV5-1 to TRBJ2-5; no clear D gene. CDR3: CASTTQNEETQYF. The CDR3 nucleotides are TGCGCCAGCACAACACAAAATGAAGAGACCCAGTACTTC.